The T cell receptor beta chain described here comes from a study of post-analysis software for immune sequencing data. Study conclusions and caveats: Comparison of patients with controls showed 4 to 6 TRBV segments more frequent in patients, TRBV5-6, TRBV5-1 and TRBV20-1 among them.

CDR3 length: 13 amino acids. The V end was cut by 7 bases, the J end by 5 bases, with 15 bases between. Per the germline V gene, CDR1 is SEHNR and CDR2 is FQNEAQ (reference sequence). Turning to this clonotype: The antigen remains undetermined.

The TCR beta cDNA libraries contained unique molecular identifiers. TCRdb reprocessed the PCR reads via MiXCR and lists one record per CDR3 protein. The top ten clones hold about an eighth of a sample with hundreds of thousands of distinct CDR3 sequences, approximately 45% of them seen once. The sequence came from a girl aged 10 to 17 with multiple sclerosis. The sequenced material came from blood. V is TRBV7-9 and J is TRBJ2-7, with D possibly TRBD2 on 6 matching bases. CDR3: CASTDSGYNEQYF. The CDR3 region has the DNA TGTGCCAGCACCGATAGCGGATATAACGAGCAGTACTTC.